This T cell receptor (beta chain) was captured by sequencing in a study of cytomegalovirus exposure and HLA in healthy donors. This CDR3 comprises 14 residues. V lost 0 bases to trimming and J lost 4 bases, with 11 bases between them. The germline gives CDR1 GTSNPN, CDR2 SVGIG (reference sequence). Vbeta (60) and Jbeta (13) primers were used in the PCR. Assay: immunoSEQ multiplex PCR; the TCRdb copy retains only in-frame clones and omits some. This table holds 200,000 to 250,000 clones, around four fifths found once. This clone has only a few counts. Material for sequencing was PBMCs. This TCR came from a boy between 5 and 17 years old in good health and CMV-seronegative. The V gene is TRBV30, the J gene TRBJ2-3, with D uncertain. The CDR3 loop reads CAWSVRPPPDTQYF. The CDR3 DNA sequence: TGTGCCTGGAGTGTCAGGCCCCCTCCAGATACGCAGTATTTT.